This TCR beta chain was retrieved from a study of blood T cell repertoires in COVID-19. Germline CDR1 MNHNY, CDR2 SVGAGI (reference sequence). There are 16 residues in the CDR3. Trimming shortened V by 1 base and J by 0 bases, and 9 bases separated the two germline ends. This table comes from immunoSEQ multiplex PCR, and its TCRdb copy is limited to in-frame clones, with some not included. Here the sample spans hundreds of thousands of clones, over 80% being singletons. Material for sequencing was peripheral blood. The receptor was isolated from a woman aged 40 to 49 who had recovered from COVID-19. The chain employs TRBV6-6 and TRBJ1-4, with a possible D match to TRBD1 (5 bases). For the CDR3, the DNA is TGTGCCAGCAGTTACTGGGGGGGTTCAACTAATGAAAAACTGTTTTTT. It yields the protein CASSYWGGSTNEKLFF.